A selection of T cell receptor beta chains follows, all from one sample in a study of CD8 T cells in ankylosing spondylitis. A single record per CDR3 protein comes from TCRdb applying MiXCR to the 5' RACE reads. The sample lists fewer than 750,000 distinct CDR3 sequences, around 20% occurring once. Sequences were obtained from blood, either unsorted or a sorted T cell fraction (not recorded which). These TCRs come from a male donor with ankylosing spondylitis. Each CDR3 is given with its conserved first and last residue. D genes are given only for firm matches. Clone size is given for some rows only: seen once, a few or many times, or a class if the clone is expanded.

d_call	clone_size	v_call	j_call	cdr3_nt	cdr3_aa
.	.	TRBV20-1	TRBJ1-6	TGCAGTGCTAGAGGGGTACAGTCCTATAATTCACCCCTCCACTTT	CSARGVQSYNSPLHF
TRBD2	.	TRBV18	TRBJ2-3	TGTGCCAGCTCACCGCTTCTAGCGGAATACACAGATACGCAGTATTTT	CASSPLLAEYTDTQYF
.	once	TRBV6-1	TRBJ1-5	TGTGCCAGCAGCCCCAGCCACTGGGGCAATCAGCCCCAGCATTTT	CASSPSHWGNQPQHF
.	few	TRBV10-3	TRBJ2-1	TGTGCCATCAGTGCTGACAATGAGCAGTTCTTC	CAISADNEQFF
.	few	TRBV20-1	TRBJ2-2	TGCAGTGCTAGAGAGGCAGGGTTTGACACCGGGGAGCTGTTTTTT	CSAREAGFDTGELFF
.	.	TRBV10-3	TRBJ2-7	TGTGCCATCGGCACAGGGGAGGGGTACGAGCAGTACTTC	CAIGTGEGYEQYF
.	few	TRBV3-1	TRBJ2-1	TGTGCCAGCAGCCAAGATCGCAGGGAGCAGTTCTTC	CASSQDRREQFF
TRBD1	few	TRBV2	TRBJ2-7	TGTGCCAGCAGCAGACAGGGGCAGGTGTACGAGCAGTACTTC	CASSRQGQVYEQYF
.	few	TRBV12-3/TRBV12-4	TRBJ2-1	TGTGCCAGCAGACCCCCCCTGTTACTCTACAATGAGCAGTTCTTC	CASRPPLLLYNEQFF
.	many	TRBV10-3	TRBJ2-7	TGTGCCATCAGTGAGAGTGGGGCTTGGAACGAGCAGTACTTC	CAISESGAWNEQYF
.	.	TRBV7-9	TRBJ2-7	TGTGCCAGCAGCTTAGAGTGGGTCGGGACCGAGCAGTACTTC	CASSLEWVGTEQYF
TRBD1	.	TRBV5-1	TRBJ1-6	TGCGCCAGCAGCTCGAGACAGGGAAGCTCCTATAATTCACCCCTCCACTTT	CASSSRQGSSYNSPLHF
TRBD2	.	TRBV12-3/TRBV12-4	TRBJ2-5	TGTGCCAGCACCGAGACTAGCGGGAGATGGGAGACCCAGTACTTC	CASTETSGRWETQYF
.	.	TRBV13	TRBJ2-1	TGTGCCAGCAGCTTAGCCGACCGGGGTTTTGTGCAGTTCTTC	CASSLADRGFVQFF
TRBD2	.	TRBV27	TRBJ2-7	TGTGCCAGCAGTTTAGGGCTAGCGGAGAGGAGGGAGCAGTACTTC	CASSLGLAERREQYF
TRBD1	.	TRBV11-2	TRBJ2-7	TGTGCCAGCAGCTTAGTCGGACAGGGGGGCTCCTACGAGCAGTACTTC	CASSLVGQGGSYEQYF
.	.	TRBV12-3/TRBV12-4	TRBJ2-2	TGTGCCAGCACCGGGGGCCCGGGGACCGGGGAGCTGTTTTTT	CASTGGPGTGELFF
.	few	TRBV12-3/TRBV12-4	TRBJ2-4	TGTGCCAGCAGTTTAGGGGGGAGGGCCAAAAACATTCAGTACTTC	CASSLGGRAKNIQYF
.	.	TRBV7-8	TRBJ2-7	TGTGCCAGCAGCAAACCTAAGGCCCCGAGACAGCACCCCTACGAGCAGTACTTC	CASSKPKAPRQHPYEQYF
.	.	TRBV29-1	TRBJ2-5	TGCAGCGTGGAGACCCAGTACTTC	CSVETQYF